This T cell receptor (beta chain) was recorded in a study of a mutant IDH1 vaccine in newly diagnosed glioma. Across the whole study: Following radiotherapy alone, or alongside temozolomide cycles, vaccination was started after an interval of 4-6 weeks. Former treatment meant radiotherapy, temozolomide, or both; the majority had gotten both.

Concerning this clone: Its antigen is as yet unknown.

Trimming removed 6 bases from V and 1 base from J, with 15 bases in between. In germline, CDR1 is MGHRA, CDR2 YSYEKL. The CDR3 contains 15 residues. Findings of the study overall: No link was apparently found between pseudoprogression and changes in top peripheral T cell clonotypes.

Assay used: immunoSEQ multiplex PCR; TCRdb lists only in-frame clones, some missing. The table lists fewer than 75,000 clones, approximately 84% of them singletons. The time point: week 11, during vaccination. Mutant IDH1 20-mer peptide, at 300 ug, made up each vaccine dose, with topical imiquimod. Each donor presented with a new WHO grade 3 or 4 astrocytoma that tested IDH1-mutant and showed ATRX loss. The chain carries TRBV4-1 and TRBJ1-1; a possible D gene is TRBD1 (5 bases). The source is a woman in her 50s with glioma. Sequenced here: PBMCs, sampled from a glioma patient whose treatment included an IDH1 peptide vaccine. DNA of the CDR3: TGCGCCAGCAGTAATTTAGTGGGGGGGAACACTGAAGCTTTCTTT. Translated, it gives CASSNLVGGNTEAFF.